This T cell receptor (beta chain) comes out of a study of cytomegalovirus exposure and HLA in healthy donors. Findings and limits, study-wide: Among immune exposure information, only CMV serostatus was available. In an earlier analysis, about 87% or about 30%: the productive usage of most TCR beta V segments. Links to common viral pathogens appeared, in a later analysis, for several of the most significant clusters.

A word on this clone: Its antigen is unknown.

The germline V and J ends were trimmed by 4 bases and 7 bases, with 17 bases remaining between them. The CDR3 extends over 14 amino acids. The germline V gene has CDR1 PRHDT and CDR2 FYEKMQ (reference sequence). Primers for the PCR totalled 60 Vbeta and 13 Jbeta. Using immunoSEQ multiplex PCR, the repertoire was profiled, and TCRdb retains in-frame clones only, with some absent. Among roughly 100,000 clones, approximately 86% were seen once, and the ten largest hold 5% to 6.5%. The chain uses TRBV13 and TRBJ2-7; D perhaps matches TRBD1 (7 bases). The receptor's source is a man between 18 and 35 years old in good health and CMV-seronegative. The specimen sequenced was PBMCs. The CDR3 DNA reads TGTGCCAGCAGCTCACGGGGGACAGAAGATGAGCAGTACTTC. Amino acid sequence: CASSSRGTEDEQYF.